The T cell receptor (beta chain) under discussion was sequenced for a study of shared clonotypes between healthy human individuals. Study-wide findings and caveats: An effect of sequencing depth on clonotype sharing among donors was expected. Four donors shared around 5.2% of their naive CD4 clonotypes. Blood was the only sampled material, and tissue repertoires likely differ.

The table lists this clone with a few counts. As yet, its antigen is unknown. Clones were read by immunoSEQ multiplex PCR, and TCRdb kept only the in-frame ones, dropping some. The sample has millions of clones, approximately 90% seen once. The source material was naive CD4+ T cells sorted from blood. Subset reported: CD45RA+ positively selected. The clonotype was recovered from a man aged 18 to 35 in good health.

The CDR3 DNA sequence: TGTGCCTGGAGTCCCGGGACAGTTAATGAAAAACTGTTTTTT. Its protein product is CAWSPGTVNEKLFF. The V and J genes are TRBV30 and TRBJ1-4, with 7 nucleotides matching TRBD1. The V segment lost 2 bases and the J segment 4 bases; nucleotides outside the gene matches: 4. CDR1 is GTSNPN, CDR2 SVGIG, per germline (reference sequence). The CDR3 covers 14 residues.